Listed below are T cell receptor beta chains from one sample, sequenced in a study of blood T cell repertoires in COVID-19. Here immunoSEQ multiplex PCR was the method, and the copy in TCRdb shows in-frame clones only, minus some. The table lists 25,000 or so clones, 88% of them singletons, with 22% in the top ten. Sequenced material: peripheral blood. These receptors were collected from a man between 65 and 85 years old in a cohort sampled during active COVID-19. Both conserved end residues are part of each CDR3. Fields, in order: CDR3 DNA, CDR3 protein, J gene, clone size, D gene, V gene. D genes are given only for firm matches. Some rows mark clone size as missing; the rest say once, few, many or name a class of expanded clone.

CDR3 DNA: TGTGCCAGCAGCTCAGTCAGTTCCTATGGCTACACCTTC
CDR3 protein: CASSSVSSYGYTF
J gene: TRBJ1-2
clone size: once
D gene: .
V gene: TRBV13

CDR3 DNA: TGTGCCAGCAGCTATAAGAGCGAGCAGTACTTC
CDR3 protein: CASSYKSEQYF
J gene: TRBJ2-7
clone size: .
D gene: .
V gene: TRBV28

CDR3 DNA: TGTGCCAGCAGTGAAAGGGACAGGGTTACTGAAGCTTTCTTT
CDR3 protein: CASSERDRVTEAFF
J gene: TRBJ1-1
clone size: .
D gene: TRBD1
V gene: TRBV2

CDR3 DNA: TGTGCCAGCAGCAACCTGACAGGGGGCGAGATGGAAAATCAGCCCCAGCATTTT
CDR3 protein: CASSNLTGGEMENQPQHF
J gene: TRBJ1-5
clone size: .
D gene: .
V gene: TRBV21-1

CDR3 DNA: TGTGCCAGCAAGGCGATCCAGGGGAAACGGGAGACCCAGTACTTC
CDR3 protein: CASKAIQGKRETQYF
J gene: TRBJ2-5
clone size: .
D gene: .
V gene: TRBV11-2

CDR3 DNA: TGTGCCATCAGCCGGACAGGGTTGGACGAGCAGTACTTC
CDR3 protein: CAISRTGLDEQYF
J gene: TRBJ2-7
clone size: few
D gene: TRBD1
V gene: TRBV10-3

CDR3 DNA: TGTGCCACCAGTGCGGGGGGCGGGGGTCGGACTGAAGCTTTCTTT
CDR3 protein: CATSAGGGGRTEAFF
J gene: TRBJ1-1
clone size: .
D gene: .
V gene: TRBV24-1

CDR3 DNA: TGTGCCAGCAGTTACTCAAGCGGGAGTCGAGACAATGAGCAGTTCTTC
CDR3 protein: CASSYSSGSRDNEQFF
J gene: TRBJ2-1
clone size: .
D gene: TRBD2
V gene: TRBV6-5

CDR3 DNA: TGTGCCACCAGCAGAGATACTAGCGGGAGTTACGAGCAGTACTTC
CDR3 protein: CATSRDTSGSYEQYF
J gene: TRBJ2-7
clone size: medium-sized
D gene: TRBD2
V gene: TRBV15

CDR3 DNA: TGTGCCAGCTCACCACCGTCAGCGGGAGGGCAGTACGAGCAGTACTTC
CDR3 protein: CASSPPSAGGQYEQYF
J gene: TRBJ2-7
clone size: .
D gene: TRBD2
V gene: TRBV18

CDR3 DNA: TGTGCCAGCAGCTTAGGCCCCACAACCTATGGCTACACCTTC
CDR3 protein: CASSLGPTTYGYTF
J gene: TRBJ1-2
clone size: .
D gene: .
V gene: TRBV7-8

CDR3 DNA: TGTGCCAGCAGTGACCAGGGGAGGGAGGAAAAACTGTTTTTT
CDR3 protein: CASSDQGREEKLFF
J gene: TRBJ1-4
clone size: .
D gene: .
V gene: TRBV5-6

CDR3 DNA: TGTGCCAGCAGCTTGATAGGGACTAGCGGTTCCTACGAGCAGTACTTC
CDR3 protein: CASSLIGTSGSYEQYF
J gene: TRBJ2-7
clone size: .
D gene: TRBD2
V gene: TRBV28

CDR3 DNA: TGCGCCAGCAGCCGGACTAGCGGTATCGGGGAGCTGTTTTTT
CDR3 protein: CASSRTSGIGELFF
J gene: TRBJ2-2
clone size: .
D gene: TRBD2
V gene: TRBV5-1

CDR3 DNA: TGTGCCAGCAGCTATACAGACGTCAATGAGCAGTTCTTC
CDR3 protein: CASSYTDVNEQFF
J gene: TRBJ2-1
clone size: few
D gene: .
V gene: TRBV7-9

CDR3 DNA: TGTGCCATCAGTGAGGGGTCGGGGAGAGGAGATACGCAGTATTTT
CDR3 protein: CAISEGSGRGDTQYF
J gene: TRBJ2-3
clone size: .
D gene: .
V gene: TRBV10-3

CDR3 DNA: TGTGCCAGCTCACCAATTGAGGGCGGCTACACCTTC
CDR3 protein: CASSPIEGGYTF
J gene: TRBJ1-2
clone size: once
D gene: .
V gene: TRBV18

CDR3 DNA: TGTGCCAGCAGCTTACAGGGGGTTGGGGGCACTGAAGCTTTCTTT
CDR3 protein: CASSLQGVGGTEAFF
J gene: TRBJ1-1
clone size: .
D gene: TRBD1
V gene: TRBV5-4

CDR3 DNA: TGTGCCAGCAGCTTAGGGACAGGGGACACCGGGGAGCTGTTTTTT
CDR3 protein: CASSLGTGDTGELFF
J gene: TRBJ2-2
clone size: large
D gene: TRBD1
V gene: TRBV13

CDR3 DNA: TGTGCCAGCAGCTTGTCCTACAGGGGGCGGAATGGCTACACCTTC
CDR3 protein: CASSLSYRGRNGYTF
J gene: TRBJ1-2
clone size: .
D gene: TRBD1
V gene: TRBV7-9

CDR3 DNA: TGTGCCAGCAGTGAACCAGGGACAGGTCAAGAGACCCAGTACTTC
CDR3 protein: CASSEPGTGQETQYF
J gene: TRBJ2-5
clone size: .
D gene: TRBD1
V gene: TRBV6-1

CDR3 DNA: TGTGCCAGCAGCTTAGCAGCGGGAGGCGGGGAGCTGTTTTTT
CDR3 protein: CASSLAAGGGELFF
J gene: TRBJ2-2
clone size: .
D gene: TRBD2
V gene: TRBV7-3

CDR3 DNA: TGTGCCAGCAGCCCCTCCGGGAGTTTACCTGAAGCTTTCTTT
CDR3 protein: CASSPSGSLPEAFF
J gene: TRBJ1-1
clone size: .
D gene: .
V gene: TRBV11-2

CDR3 DNA: TGTGCCAGCAGTTACATGGACCTAGCGGTCGGCAATGAGCAGTTCTTC
CDR3 protein: CASSYMDLAVGNEQFF
J gene: TRBJ2-1
clone size: .
D gene: TRBD2
V gene: TRBV6-2/TRBV6-3

CDR3 DNA: TGTGCCAGCAGTGACACTACGGATACGCAGTATTTT
CDR3 protein: CASSDTTDTQYF
J gene: TRBJ2-3
clone size: .
D gene: .
V gene: TRBV6-4

CDR3 DNA: TGCAGCGTCCTGACAGGGAGTTACGAGCAGTACTTC
CDR3 protein: CSVLTGSYEQYF
J gene: TRBJ2-7
clone size: once
D gene: TRBD1
V gene: TRBV29-1

CDR3 DNA: TGTGCCACCAGTGATTTGGGCGGTACTAGCACAGATACGCAGTATTTT
CDR3 protein: CATSDLGGTSTDTQYF
J gene: TRBJ2-3
clone size: .
D gene: .
V gene: TRBV24-1

CDR3 DNA: TGCGCCAGCAGCTCGGGGCGGGAGGAGTTCTACGAGCAGTACTTC
CDR3 protein: CASSSGREEFYEQYF
J gene: TRBJ2-7
clone size: .
D gene: TRBD2
V gene: TRBV5-1

CDR3 DNA: TGTGCCAGCTCATTTAGACAGGGACATAGCAATCAGCCCCAGCATTTT
CDR3 protein: CASSFRQGHSNQPQHF
J gene: TRBJ1-5
clone size: .
D gene: TRBD1
V gene: TRBV18

CDR3 DNA: TGTGCCAGCAGTCCAGACAGGGAAGAGACCCAGTACTTC
CDR3 protein: CASSPDREETQYF
J gene: TRBJ2-5
clone size: .
D gene: TRBD1
V gene: TRBV11-2

CDR3 DNA: TGCGCCAGCAGCCAAGCAGGCAGTCTTCGCACAGATACGCAGTATTTT
CDR3 protein: CASSQAGSLRTDTQYF
J gene: TRBJ2-3
clone size: .
D gene: .
V gene: TRBV4-1

CDR3 DNA: TGTGCCAGCAGCTTAGGCAGCGGGAGCCCCTACGAGCAGTACTTC
CDR3 protein: CASSLGSGSPYEQYF
J gene: TRBJ2-7
clone size: .
D gene: TRBD2
V gene: TRBV7-2

CDR3 DNA: TGTGCCAGCACCTTCCTAGCGGAAGGTACCAATGAGCAGTTCTTC
CDR3 protein: CASTFLAEGTNEQFF
J gene: TRBJ2-1
clone size: .
D gene: TRBD2
V gene: TRBV6-4

CDR3 DNA: TGTGCCAGCAGCTTGGAGGGGAGGAGGAACACCGGGGAGCTGTTTTTT
CDR3 protein: CASSLEGRRNTGELFF
J gene: TRBJ2-2
clone size: .
D gene: .
V gene: TRBV5-5

CDR3 DNA: TGTGCCAGCAGTACCCCGGGGGTTGTGACTAGCGGGAAGTTTGTAGATACGCAGTATTTT
CDR3 protein: CASSTPGVVTSGKFVDTQYF
J gene: TRBJ2-3
clone size: few
D gene: TRBD2
V gene: TRBV28

CDR3 DNA: TGCGCCAGCAGCCCCGGACAGTGGCGGGACTATGGCTACACCTTC
CDR3 protein: CASSPGQWRDYGYTF
J gene: TRBJ1-2
clone size: .
D gene: .
V gene: TRBV5-1

CDR3 DNA: TGTGCCAGCTCACCGGGGGGAGCAGATACGCAGTATTTT
CDR3 protein: CASSPGGADTQYF
J gene: TRBJ2-3
clone size: .
D gene: .
V gene: TRBV18

CDR3 DNA: TGTGCCAGCAGCTTAGTCCCTACAGGGGGAGTACAGACTACGCAGTATTTT
CDR3 protein: CASSLVPTGGVQTTQYF
J gene: TRBJ2-3
clone size: .
D gene: TRBD1
V gene: TRBV7-2